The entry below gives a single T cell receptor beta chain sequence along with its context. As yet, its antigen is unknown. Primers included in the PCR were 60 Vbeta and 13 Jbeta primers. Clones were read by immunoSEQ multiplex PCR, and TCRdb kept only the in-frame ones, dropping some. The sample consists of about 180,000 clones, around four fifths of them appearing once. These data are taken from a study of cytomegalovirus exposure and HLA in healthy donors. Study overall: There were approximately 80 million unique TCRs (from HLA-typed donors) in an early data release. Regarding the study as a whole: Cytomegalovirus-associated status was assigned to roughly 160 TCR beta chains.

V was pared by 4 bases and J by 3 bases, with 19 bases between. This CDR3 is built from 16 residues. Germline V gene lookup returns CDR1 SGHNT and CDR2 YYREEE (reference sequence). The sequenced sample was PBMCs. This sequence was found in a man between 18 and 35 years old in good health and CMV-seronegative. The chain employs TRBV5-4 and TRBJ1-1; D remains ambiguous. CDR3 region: CASSPDRSGSHTEAFF. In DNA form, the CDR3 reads TGTGCCAGCAGCCCCGATCGGTCGGGAAGCCACACTGAAGCTTTCTTT.